The rows below give T cell receptor beta chains drawn from one sample of a study of identical twins. Using its own MiXCR run on the 5' RACE reads, TCRdb lists one record per CDR3 protein. Among 1.5 million to 2 million distinct CDR3 sequences listed, around a third were seen once. Sequences were obtained from cord blood. Receptor source: a newborn girl in good health. The CDR3 runs from the conserved cysteine through the conserved F or W. Fields, in order: clone size, J gene, D gene, V gene, CDR3 DNA, CDR3 protein. The D gene is left open where the match is weak. Size values are once, few and many counts, or a class for expanded clones, and some rows have none.

clone size: few; J gene: TRBJ1-6; D gene: TRBD1; V gene: TRBV5-1; CDR3 DNA: TGCGCCAGCAGCGCCACTCGACAGGGAAGGAATAATTCACCCCTCCACTTT; CDR3 protein: CASSATRQGRNNSPLHF
clone size: -; J gene: TRBJ2-1; D gene: TRBD2; V gene: TRBV6-5; CDR3 DNA: TGTGCCGGCAGTTTACGACTAGCGGGGGCCCCTACCTACAATGAGCAGTTCTTC; CDR3 protein: CAGSLRLAGAPTYNEQFF
clone size: -; J gene: TRBJ2-3; D gene: TRBD1; V gene: TRBV6-6; CDR3 DNA: TGTGCCAGCAGTTCCACCGCACAGGGGACGGGCACAGATACGCAGTATTTT; CDR3 protein: CASSSTAQGTGTDTQYF
clone size: few; J gene: TRBJ2-1; D gene: -; V gene: TRBV27; CDR3 DNA: TGTGCCAGCAGTCCCCTAGCGCGGAGCCCCTACAATGAGCAGTTCTTC; CDR3 protein: CASSPLARSPYNEQFF
clone size: -; J gene: TRBJ2-3; D gene: TRBD1; V gene: TRBV12-3/TRBV12-4; CDR3 DNA: TGTGCCAGCAGACACGGGACAGATGCGCAGTATTTT; CDR3 protein: CASRHGTDAQYF
clone size: -; J gene: TRBJ1-1; D gene: -; V gene: TRBV12-3/TRBV12-4; CDR3 DNA: TGTGCCAGCACCTGGGGGGGTGGGGCTTTCTTT; CDR3 protein: CASTWGGGAFF
clone size: -; J gene: TRBJ2-5; D gene: TRBD2; V gene: TRBV3-1; CDR3 DNA: TGTGCCAGCAGCCCCGGCGGACTAGCCTCAGAGACCCAGTACTTC; CDR3 protein: CASSPGGLASETQYF
clone size: -; J gene: TRBJ1-1; D gene: -; V gene: TRBV6-5; CDR3 DNA: TGTGCCAGCATTCAAGTCGGACGGATGAACACTGAAGCTTTCTTT; CDR3 protein: CASIQVGRMNTEAFF
clone size: few; J gene: TRBJ2-7; D gene: TRBD1; V gene: TRBV27; CDR3 DNA: TGTGCCAGCAGTTTAGTCCGGGACAGGGGGTTTCACTACGAGCAGTACTTC; CDR3 protein: CASSLVRDRGFHYEQYF
clone size: few; J gene: TRBJ2-5; D gene: -; V gene: TRBV24-1; CDR3 DNA: TGTGCCACCAGTGACCATCGACAGGCGGGTACCCAGTACTTC; CDR3 protein: CATSDHRQAGTQYF
clone size: -; J gene: TRBJ1-2; D gene: TRBD1; V gene: TRBV4-1; CDR3 DNA: TGCGCCAGCAGCCAAGATTATCGACCCGGGACAGGGGCTAACTATGGCTACACCTTC; CDR3 protein: CASSQDYRPGTGANYGYTF
clone size: -; J gene: TRBJ1-6; D gene: -; V gene: TRBV12-3/TRBV12-4; CDR3 DNA: TGTGCCAGCAGTTTTAGACGGATCGAATATAATTCACCCCTCCACTTT; CDR3 protein: CASSFRRIEYNSPLHF
clone size: -; J gene: TRBJ1-1; D gene: -; V gene: TRBV3-1; CDR3 DNA: TGTGCCAGCAGCCATTCCAGACCTACTGAAGCTTTCTTT; CDR3 protein: CASSHSRPTEAFF
clone size: -; J gene: TRBJ1-2; D gene: -; V gene: TRBV6-1; CDR3 DNA: TGTGCCAGCAGGGATCTTTTTGTGGAGGGCTACACCTTC; CDR3 protein: CASRDLFVEGYTF
clone size: -; J gene: TRBJ2-1; D gene: -; V gene: TRBV5-1; CDR3 DNA: TGCGCCAGCAGCCCTGGTAGGGTAACGACCTACAATGAGCAGTTCTTC; CDR3 protein: CASSPGRVTTYNEQFF
clone size: -; J gene: TRBJ2-2; D gene: -; V gene: TRBV4-1; CDR3 DNA: TGCGCCAGCAGCCAAGTAGGGGTGATCACCGGGGAGCTGTTTTTT; CDR3 protein: CASSQVGVITGELFF
clone size: few; J gene: TRBJ2-2; D gene: -; V gene: TRBV7-2; CDR3 DNA: TGTGCCAGCAGCCCCGGATTTTGGGAGTTGTTTTTT; CDR3 protein: CASSPGFWELFF
clone size: few; J gene: TRBJ2-7; D gene: TRBD2; V gene: TRBV13; CDR3 DNA: TGTGCCAGCAGCTTAAATAGCGGGTGGTACTTCTCCTCCTACGAGCAGTACTTC; CDR3 protein: CASSLNSGWYFSSYEQYF
clone size: -; J gene: TRBJ2-1; D gene: -; V gene: TRBV3-1; CDR3 DNA: TGTGCCAGCAGGGAGACTAGGGTGGACAATGAGCAGTTCTTC; CDR3 protein: CASRETRVDNEQFF
clone size: few; J gene: TRBJ2-3; D gene: TRBD2; V gene: TRBV11-2; CDR3 DNA: TGTGCCAGCAGCCCCGATGGGGCGGGCGGGGGTACAGATACGCAGTATTTT; CDR3 protein: CASSPDGAGGGTDTQYF
clone size: -; J gene: TRBJ1-6; D gene: TRBD1; V gene: TRBV9; CDR3 DNA: TGTGCCAGCAGCGCGACAGGGTATAATTCACCCCTCCACTTT; CDR3 protein: CASSATGYNSPLHF
clone size: few; J gene: TRBJ1-2; D gene: TRBD1; V gene: TRBV10-3; CDR3 DNA: TGTGCCATCAGTGAGGGCCGGGACAGAGAAAATGGCTACACCTTC; CDR3 protein: CAISEGRDRENGYTF
clone size: -; J gene: TRBJ2-3; D gene: -; V gene: TRBV2; CDR3 DNA: TGTGCCAGCCAGCGATTCACAGATACGCAGTATTTT; CDR3 protein: CASQRFTDTQYF
clone size: -; J gene: TRBJ2-5; D gene: -; V gene: TRBV27; CDR3 DNA: TGTGCCAGCATATCTTTGGAGTTCGGTAATGAGCAGTACTTC; CDR3 protein: CASISLEFGNEQYF
clone size: -; J gene: TRBJ2-1; D gene: -; V gene: TRBV5-1; CDR3 DNA: TGCGCCAGCAGCACCGTATCCCACAATGAGCAGTTCTTC; CDR3 protein: CASSTVSHNEQFF